These 21 T cell receptor beta chains were all obtained from the same sample, sequenced in a study of Ad26.COV2.S vaccination and SARS-CoV-2 variants. Documented treatment: some 19 received Ad26.COV2.S at low or high dose, single or two shots; 5 received placebo; per-sample allocation not given. All samples were drawn on day 63, counting from the first vaccine or placebo injection. Profiling relied on immunoSEQ multiplex PCR, and the TCRdb table lists in-frame clones only, not all of them. This sample has almost 400,000 clones; 70% to 90% occur once, and the top ten carry 1.5% to 2%. Sequencing was performed on peripheral blood, taken in a trial of Ad26.COV2.S vaccine versus placebo. These receptors came from a person between 18 and 65 years old who received the Ad26.COV2.S COVID-19 vaccine or a placebo.

The rearrangement links TRBV15 to TRBJ2-1, with 7 bases fitting TRBD1. This CDR3 comprises 15 residues. J was trimmed by 0 bases and V by 4 bases; bases with no gene match: 3. Per the germline V gene, CDR1 is LNHNV and CDR2 is YYDKDF (reference sequence). CDR3 DNA: TGTGCCACCAGCATAGGGGGCCGCTCCTACAATGAGCAGTTCTTC. This sequence encodes CATSIGGRSYNEQFF.

Only one count was recorded for this clone. The rearrangement links TRBV28 to TRBJ2-5; tentative D call: TRBD1 (5 bases). The germline V gene has CDR1 MDHEN and CDR2 SYDVKM. This CDR3 region has 15 residues. Deletions cut 4 bases from V and 5 bases from J, with 17 bases between. The CDR3 here is CASSSMYRTRETQYF. The CDR3, as DNA: TGTGCCAGCAGTTCTATGTACAGGACGAGGGAGACCCAGTACTTC.

This sequence joins TRBV6-6 and TRBJ1-2; possibly TRBD1 for D (6 bases). This CDR3 region has 13 residues. V was pared by 5 bases and J by 3 bases, with 10 bases between. Germline values: CDR1 MNHNY, CDR2 SVGAGI (reference sequence). The CDR3 region has the DNA TGTGCCAGCAGTGGTACAGGGTACTATGGCTACACCTTC. Translation: CASSGTGYYGYTF.

The chain has TRBV19 and TRBJ1-5, with 10 positions matching TRBD1. With 3 bases clipped from V and 2 bases from J, the junction kept 7 bases outside the gene matches. Germline CDR1 is LNHDA and CDR2 is SQIVND (reference sequence). The CDR3 consists of 17 residues. CDR3 in amino acids: CASSIEGQGVGNQPQHF. The CDR3 DNA reads TGTGCCAGTAGTATCGAAGGACAGGGGGTAGGCAATCAGCCCCAGCATTTT.

This clone was seen more than once but under ten times. The chain carries TRBV5-4 and TRBJ1-2; a weak D match, TRBD1 (6 bases). The CDR3 is 17 residues long. Germline V CDR1 and CDR2: SGHNT, YYREEE (reference sequence). The V gene lost 1 base and the J gene lost 5 bases, with 21 bases spanning the gap. The CDR3 reads CASSLRDPGQALYGYTF. CDR3 nucleotide sequence: TGTGCCAGCAGCTTGAGAGACCCGGGACAAGCGTTATATGGCTACACCTTC. The full variable domain, rest sourced from reference TRBV5-4 and TRBJ1-2, is ETGVTQSPTHLIKTRGQQVTLRCSSQSGHNTVSWYQQALGQGPQFIFQYYREEENGRGNFPPRFSGLQFPNYSSELNVNALELDDSALYLCASSLRDPGQALYGYTFGSGTRLTVV.

This clone was observed once. This chain links TRBV30 with TRBJ1-4, with 9 bases fitting TRBD1. Per the germline V gene, CDR1 is GTSNPN and CDR2 is SVGIG (reference sequence). The V segment lost 0 bases and the J segment 8 bases; nucleotides outside the gene matches: 4. The CDR3 extends over 14 amino acids. DNA for the CDR3: TGTGCCTGGAGTGTACAGGGGGCAAGGGAAAAACTGTTTTTT. Translating gives CAWSVQGAREKLFF.

CDR3 coding DNA: TGTGCCAGCAGTTACCCGGGGGGGTTTAACACCGGGGAGCTGTTTTTT. Amino acid sequence: CASSYPGGFNTGELFF. V usage is TRBV6-6 and J usage is TRBJ2-2, with 8 bases lining up with TRBD2. J lost 2 bases, V lost 2 bases, and 4 bases had no gene match. The germline CDR1 and CDR2 sequences are MNHNY and SVGAGI (reference sequence). The CDR3 runs 16 residues.

This clone occurred once. The chain combines TRBV7-9 with TRBJ1-2; the D gene is possibly TRBD1 (5 bases). The CDR3 runs to 14 residues. Germline V gene sequence: CDR1 SEHNR, CDR2 FQNEAQ (reference sequence). Trimming stripped 5 bases from V and 4 bases from J, with 14 bases between. In DNA form, the CDR3 reads TGTGCCAGCAGCCTACCCGGGGGGGGCTATGGCTACACCTTC. This gives the protein CASSLPGGGYGYTF.

CDR3 DNA: TGTGCCAGCAGTTTATCACAACCGGGGAGGTGGAATGAGCAGTTCTTC. Translation gives CASSLSQPGRWNEQFF. The chain combines TRBV27 with TRBJ2-1, with D possibly being TRBD2 (6 bases). The V gene's germline CDR1 is MNHEY and CDR2 SMNVEV (reference sequence). V lost 0 bases, J lost 7 bases, and 16 bases lay in between. CDR3 length: 16 residues.

V is TRBV19 and J is TRBJ2-7; 9 nucleotides match TRBD1. CDR3 length: 14 residues. With 4 bases clipped from V and 2 bases from J, the junction kept 3 bases outside the gene matches. Germline CDR1 is LNHDA and CDR2 is SQIVND (reference sequence). The CDR3 here is CASSTDRGPYEQYF. In DNA, the CDR3 is TGTGCCAGTAGTACGGACAGGGGACCCTACGAGCAGTACTTC.

This clone was found a few times. This rearrangement joins TRBV20-1 to TRBJ1-2; no clear D gene. The CDR3 sequence is 11 residues long. Germline V lookup: CDR1 DFQATT, CDR2 SNEGSKA (reference sequence). Trimming left V 0 bases short and J 12 bases short, with 11 bases between. This chain's CDR3 is CSAREVSGDTF. The CDR3 bases are TGCAGTGCTAGAGAAGTGTCCGGGGACACCTTC.

CDR3 nucleotide sequence: TGTGCCAAAATCTGCGACAGGGGACGAGGTCAGCCCCAGCATTTT. Residues: CAKICDRGRGQPQHF. The chain recombines TRBV9 with TRBJ1-5, with TRBD1 matching over 8 bases. With V trimmed by 9 bases and J by 6 bases, 14 bases remained unmatched. The CDR3 runs 15 residues. Germline CDR1 SGDLS, CDR2 YYNGEE.

The J gene is TRBJ1-2, the V gene TRBV18, with 12 positions matching TRBD1. Trimming removed 4 bases from V and 8 bases from J; junction bases left unmatched: 8. Per the germline V gene, CDR1 is KGHSH and CDR2 is LQKENI. CDR3 length equals 15 residues. The CDR3, as DNA: TGTGCCAGCTCACTGCCGGGACAGGGGGCTAGAGGCTACACCTTC. This codes for CASSLPGQGARGYTF.

The rearrangement joins TRBV7-7 to TRBJ2-1; TRBD2 matches 14 bases. CDR1 SSHAT and CDR2 FNYEAQ come from the germline V gene (reference sequence). The length of the CDR3 is 15 residues. V was clipped by 6 bases and J by 7 bases; unmatched bases: 5. The CDR3 loop reads CASSPGTSGSNEQFF. Written as DNA, the CDR3 is TGTGCCAGCAGTCCAGGGACTAGCGGGAGTAATGAGCAGTTCTTC.

Remarks on this clone: Other nucleotide sequences from this sample produce the same CDR3. The CDR3: CSVDQGISGNTIYF. CDR3 bases: TGCAGCGTTGATCAGGGGATCTCTGGAAACACCATATATTTT. The rearrangement joins TRBV29-1 to TRBJ1-3, with D perhaps matching TRBD1 (6 bases). CDR3 length equals 14 residues. Germline assignment: CDR1 SQVTM and CDR2 ANQGSEA. V shed 3 bases and J shed 0 bases, with 9 bases lying between them.

The rearrangement uses TRBV15 and TRBJ1-6; D may be TRBD1 (6 bases). The CDR3 consists of 17 residues. Germline assignment: CDR1 LNHNV and CDR2 YYDKDF (reference sequence). Between the trimmed V and J ends, which lost 0 bases and 7 bases, there was a span of 16 bases. The chain's CDR3 is CATSRESPGRGNSPLHF. As DNA, the CDR3 is TGTGCCACCAGCAGAGAATCGCCAGGCAGGGGAAATTCACCCCTCCACTTT.

The V gene is TRBV28, the J gene TRBJ2-2; D is uncertain. The CDR3 runs 13 residues. V lost 2 bases, J lost 7 bases, and 8 bases lay in between. In germline, CDR1 is MDHEN, CDR2 SYDVKM. Here the CDR3 DNA reads TGTGCCAGCAGTTTACAAGGTGACGGGGAGCTGTTTTTT. This translates into CASSLQGDGELFF.

The chain combines TRBV7-2 with TRBJ1-4; the match to TRBD1 covers 7 bases. This CDR3 contains 14 residues. Looked up from germline, CDR1 is SGHTA and CDR2 is FQGNSA. The J segment lost 3 bases and the V segment lost 5 bases, leaving 3 bases of the junction unmatched. In DNA, the CDR3 is TGTGCCAGCAGCCTAAGGGGGCCTAATGAAAAACTGTTTTTT. Translated: CASSLRGPNEKLFF.

This chain joins TRBV7-9 and TRBJ2-5; D possibly uses TRBD1 or TRBD2 (6 bases each). The CDR3 has 15 residues. The germline CDR1 and CDR2 sequences are SEHNR and FQNEAQ (reference sequence). The ends were cut back, 1 base at V and 4 bases at J, with 13 bases in the middle. The CDR3 spells CASSLDRGGRETQYF. The CDR3, as DNA: TGTGCCAGCAGCTTAGACCGAGGGGGGAGAGAGACCCAGTACTTC.

The chain has TRBV6-5 and TRBJ1-1; D remains unclear. Germline V gives CDR1 MNHEY, CDR2 SVGAGI. V dropped 5 bases and J dropped 4 bases, with 17 bases sitting between them. This CDR3 spans 15 amino acids. This chain's CDR3 is CASSPYTTGLTEAFF. CDR3 nucleotide sequence: TGTGCCAGCAGTCCCTATACCACGGGCCTCACTGAAGCTTTCTTT.

The rearrangement links TRBV6-2 or TRBV6-3 to TRBJ2-1; D gene uncertain. Germline V lookup: CDR1 MNHEY, CDR2 SVGEGT. The CDR3 contains 13 residues. The V end was cut by 1 base, the J end by 10 bases, with 11 bases between. The CDR3 nucleotides are TGTGCCAGCAGTTACTTGGGTCCTACCGAGCAGTTCTTC. It is translated as CASSYLGPTEQFF.